This T cell receptor beta chain comes out of a study of blood T cells in healthy people across ages. Study-level findings and limits: Higher diversity, along with more naive CD4+ cells, distinguished long-lived donors from aged donors.

Germline CDR1 is SGHAT and CDR2 is FQDESV (reference sequence). The CDR3 length is 13 residues. The V gene lost 6 bases and the J gene lost 5 bases, with 13 bases spanning the gap. This clonotype was seen a few times. Its antigen is undetermined. It was with a sample-barcoded 5' primer and a J-beta primer mix that a second PCR of roughly 7 to 12 cycles was run. A template-switch adaptor containing 12 random nucleotides labeled each cDNA molecule. Via MiXCR, TCRdb re-called the 5' RACE reads, giving one row per CDR3 protein. This repertoire shows 1.5 million to 2 million distinct CDR3 sequences, roughly 49% found once; its top ten account for over 2%. Each sample yielded at least 6 million isolated PBMCs. Per individual sample, total RNA of at least 5 micrograms was extracted.

This sequence originates from a woman aged 40-49 years in good health. Sequencing input: blood. The chain employs TRBV11-1 and TRBJ2-5; D ambiguous. CDR3 DNA sequence: TGTGCCAGCAGTTTGGGTCCGCCGGAGACCCAGTACTTC. The encoded protein is CASSLGPPETQYF.